This T cell receptor (beta chain) was captured in a study of human T cells and chemical hapten exposure (dated by TCRdb to the early 2020s). General notes on the study: For sensitization, 2% DPC in acetone was applied to a roughly 2 cm by roughly 2 cm area of upper inner arm skin. Throughout the study period of 20 to 30 weeks, patients also received therapeutic DPC doses to the scalp every week. Patch tests used Finn chambers with 0.01% DPC on the upper back, scored after 6 days by International Contact Dermatitis Research Group standards. Most of the patients in the cohort were female, and the cohort covered alopecia areata with under or over 50% scalp involvement, alopecia totalis and alopecia universalis. Libraries were combined into a pool for sequencing, and differences in TCR yield between samples came mainly from small differences in library volumes within the pool. In alopecia patients, the study followed how the peripheral blood TCR repertoire changed in vivo over primary and secondary sensitization to diphenylcyclopropenone (DPC), a hapten. Blood samples were taken from patients before sensitization (week 0) and then at 2, 6 and about 24 weeks after DPC sensitization. Blood for TCR sequencing was provided by twenty-nine alopecia patients at one to four time points (pre-sensitization, 2, 6 and 24 weeks). What the work shows at the level of the full study, not this receptor alone: Because all patients had alopecia, a presumed autoimmune disease, the immune response of the patients might differ from that of healthy individuals. No change with DPC sensitization was found in the number of TCRs above 1 in 1000 frequency, and no evidence of global repertoire structure alterations was found. The number of PT1 expanded TCRs positively correlated with patch test score, significant at thresholds 8, 16 and 32 but not 4. Repeated subsampling changed both the strength of the expansion versus patch-test correlation and the threshold at which that correlation became significant. Expanded TCRs formed significantly more large CDR3 similarity clusters than pre-sensitization or healthy control sets, consistent with antigen-driven responses.

At the junction V is shortened by 3 bases and J by 0 bases, with 8 bases in between. In the germline V gene, CDR1 corresponds to KGHDR and CDR2 to SFDVKD. Taken from cysteine to phenylalanine, the CDR3 has 15 residues. The entry retains the CDR3 DNA only, 45 bases that are in frame from base 1. This clonotype was found a few times. It has no known antigen specificity. The sample holds no much larger clone one base away, and base qualities are not on file. What this sample's time point label stands for: pre-sensitization, week 0. The treatment or condition label for this specimen denotes: therapeutic diphenylcyclopropenone sensitization with weekly scalp DPC. At every patch-test visit, the blood draw took place before the patch test was put on. Eligible patients were aged 18 to 70, diagnosed with alopecia, deemed suitable for DPC therapy, and excluded if pregnant. Total RNA was extracted from unfractionated whole blood collected in Tempus Blood RNA tubes.

Receptor amplification or capture employed RACE. Sequencing was carried out with a NextSeq 500. Library preparation attached unique molecular identifiers to individual cDNA molecules for quantitative, reproducible TCR counting. Both TCR alpha and TCR beta chains were sequenced from each blood RNA sample. The study's own analysis went as follows. Samples had a median of roughly 98,000 TCRs, with a range from roughly 20,000 to 690,600. V, J and CDR3 annotation of the TCR reads was performed with the Decombinator software suite. For PS versus PT1 abundance plots, all samples were subsampled to the same number of TCRs (28,000). TCRs were defined as expanded if absent before sensitization and observed at least eight times at the 2-week time point. TCRdb reran the public reads through fastp at Q25 and MiXCR, keeping productive beta chains. Every CDR3 protein is listed once, alongside the most common genes and DNA of its rows. None of the V and J calls come from the authors' own analysis; TCRdb made them. Across this sample there are roughly 260,000 distinct CDR3 sequences, with 7% to 10% seen only once. The ten most abundant clones make up 2.3% of the sample.

The sequence was collected from a woman between 40 and 55 years old with alopecia areata. Some clones in this sample may be carry-over from other donors' samples. This specimen was whole blood, taken in connection with sensitization to the hapten diphenylcyclopropenone (DPC). The V and J genes are TRBV24-1 and TRBJ2-1; the D gene cannot be resolved reliably. The DNA sequence is TGTGCCACCAGTGATGCCCCTAGCTCCTACAATGAGCAGTTCTTC. Translated, it gives CATSDAPSSYNEQFF.